What follows are 19 T cell receptor beta chains derived from one specimen sequenced in a study of blood T cell repertoires in COVID-19. Using immunoSEQ multiplex PCR, the repertoire was profiled, and TCRdb retains in-frame clones only, with some absent. The sample carries around 80,000 clones, 83% recorded once. Material: peripheral blood. These TCRs come from a woman of 80 years or more with acute or convalescent COVID-19.

This clone was found a few times. The chain combines TRBV2 with TRBJ1-4; D is perhaps TRBD1 (5 bases). The CDR3 has 13 residues. Per the germline V gene, CDR1 is SNHLY and CDR2 is FYNNEI. The CDR3 DNA is TGTGCGTGCAGGAGACAGCTTAATGAAAAACTGTTTTTT. Residues: CACRRQLNEKLFF.

The gene calls are TRBV6-2 or TRBV6-3 and TRBJ2-7, with a tentative D call TRBD2 (5 bases). The V end was cut by 2 bases, the J end by 4 bases, with 12 bases between. Germline assignment: CDR1 MNHEY and CDR2 SVGEGT. CDR3 length: 14 residues. The CDR3 bases are TGTGCCAGCAGTTACGAAGGACTCGGATACGAGCAGTACTTC. Amino acids: CASSYEGLGYEQYF.

The CDR3 nucleotides read TGTGCCAGCAGTACTAGCGGGAGGGCCCGGGCAACAGATACGCAGTATTTT. Protein sequence: CASSTSGRARATDTQYF. J is TRBJ2-3 and V is TRBV7-8, with TRBD2 matching 13 bases. There are 17 residues in the CDR3. Germline values: CDR1 SGHVS, CDR2 FQNEAQ. With 6 bases clipped from V and 3 bases from J, the junction kept 9 bases outside the gene matches.

The J gene is TRBJ2-7, the V gene TRBV9; 9 nucleotides align to TRBD1. CDR1 and CDR2 from the germline V gene are SGDLS and YYNGEE. V shed 3 bases and J 3 bases; nucleotides not matched to a gene: 10. The CDR3 totals 16 residues. In DNA form, the CDR3 reads TGTGCCAGCAGCGCCTCGTCGACAGGGGGAGTCTACGAGCAGTACTTC. It encodes CASSASSTGGVYEQYF.

This clone was recorded once. The V and J genes are TRBV10-3 and TRBJ2-3; D is unresolved. Trimming cost V 10 bases and J 10 bases, with 15 bases left between them. Germline V CDR1 and CDR2: ENHRY, SYGVKD. The CDR3 consists of 11 residues. DNA of the CDR3: TGTGCCACCTCTCAAGCCGATGCGCAGTATTTT. It codes for CATSQADAQYF.

This sequence joins TRBV19 and TRBJ2-4, with D possibly being TRBD1 (6 bases). V was shortened by 5 bases and J by 9 bases, with 20 bases between the two germline ends. The germline gives CDR1 LNHDA, CDR2 SQIVND (reference sequence). The CDR3 spans 15 residues. CDR3 residues: CASSFRRGRKVIQYF. As DNA, the CDR3 is TGTGCCAGTAGTTTCCGCAGGGGAAGGAAAGTCATTCAGTACTTC.

This sequence joins TRBV2 and TRBJ2-1; D perhaps matches TRBD1 (7 bases). The CDR3 length is 14 residues. Trimming removed 6 bases at V and 5 bases at J, with 14 bases between. Germline V gene sequence: CDR1 SNHLY, CDR2 FYNNEI. As DNA, the CDR3 is TGTGCCAGCAGAGGCCCCAGGGGGGACAATGAGCAGTTCTTC. It translates to CASRGPRGDNEQFF.

This clone came up once. The rearrangement joins TRBV19 to TRBJ2-3; D perhaps matches TRBD2 (5 bases). V was clipped by 7 bases and J by 7 bases, with 21 bases between them. The CDR3 consists of 15 residues. Germline loops: CDR1 LNHDA, CDR2 SQIVND (reference sequence). This chain's CDR3 is CASTSGPTIMNTQYF. In DNA, the CDR3 is TGTGCCAGTACCAGCGGACCGACGATTATGAATACGCAGTATTTT.

J is TRBJ1-1 and V is TRBV19; D unclear. The CDR3 has 14 amino acids. V was shortened by 5 bases and J by 3 bases, with 13 bases between the two germline ends. The germline gives CDR1 LNHDA, CDR2 SQIVND (reference sequence). CDR3 nucleotides: TGTGCCAGTAGTCCCCGTCGGCGGGACACTGAAGCTTTCTTT. It yields the protein CASSPRRRDTEAFF.

The V gene is TRBV27, the J gene TRBJ2-7, with D tentatively TRBD1 (6 bases). From germline, CDR1 is MNHEY and CDR2 SMNVEV (reference sequence). The CDR3 contains 13 residues. Trimming shortened V by 6 bases and J by 6 bases, and 15 bases separated the two germline ends. In DNA, the CDR3 is TGTGCCAGCAGGCTCCGGGAAGGGGGCGAGCAGTACTTC. Its protein is CASRLREGGEQYF.

The rearrangement uses TRBV3-1 (or the pseudogene TRBV3-2) and TRBJ2-2, with D unclear. Germline loops: CDR1 LGHDT, CDR2 YNNKEL (reference sequence). Trimming cost V 1 base and J 9 bases, with 6 bases left between them. CDR3 size: 12 residues. DNA for the CDR3: TGTGCCAGCAGCCAAGGTCCCAGGGAGCTGTTTTTT. Translation gives CASSQGPRELFF.

This clone was counted only a few times. The chain has TRBV7-9 and TRBJ1-6; the match to TRBD1 covers 10 bases. This CDR3 contains 16 residues. Germline CDR1 is SEHNR and CDR2 is FQNEAQ (reference sequence). V lost 2 bases and J lost 5; bases outside the gene matches: 3. The CDR3 coding sequence is TGTGCCAGCAGCTTAAGGACAGGGGGTGATAATTCACCCCTCCACTTT. It encodes CASSLRTGGDNSPLHF.

V gene TRBV19 combines with J gene TRBJ2-1; 8 bases align to TRBD2. The CDR3 covers 17 residues. Trimming cost V 2 bases and J 1 base; bases outside gene matches: 7. Germline lookup yields CDR1 LNHDA and CDR2 SQIVND (reference sequence). DNA of the CDR3: TGTGCCAGTAGTATAATCTGGGCTAGCGGGTCCTACAATGAGCAGTTCTTC. Translation: CASSIIWASGSYNEQFF.

This clone was detected only once. V is TRBV7-8 and J is TRBJ2-3; TRBD2 agrees at 8 bases. The CDR3 runs 16 residues. Germline CDR1 SGHVS, CDR2 FQNEAQ. V was pared by 7 bases and J by 2 bases, with 11 bases of the junction left unmatched. Here the CDR3 reads CASNPGRGRSTDTQYF. CDR3 DNA: TGTGCCAGCAACCCAGGTCGCGGGAGGTCCACAGATACGCAGTATTTT.

The genes are TRBV11-2 and TRBJ1-2, with TRBD1 as a possible D gene (5 bases). Germline CDR1 reads SGHAT; CDR2 reads FQNNGV. Trimming took off 1 base at V and 3 bases at J, with 6 bases between the two ends. CDR3 length: 13 amino acids. The DNA of the CDR3 is TGTGCCAGCAGCTTAGGCAGGGACTATGGCTACACCTTC. This encodes CASSLGRDYGYTF.

The rearrangement joins TRBV7-9 to TRBJ1-5, with D possibly matching TRBD1 (6 bases). With 7 bases removed from V and 7 bases from J, the gap between germline ends came to 11 bases. The CDR3 consists of 12 residues. The germline V gene has CDR1 SEHNR and CDR2 FQNEAQ (reference sequence). The CDR3 region is CASTTGQQPQHF. As DNA, the CDR3 is TGTGCCAGCACCACCGGACAGCAGCCCCAGCATTTT.

This chain uses TRBV3-1 (or the pseudogene TRBV3-2) with TRBJ2-5; 9 bases map to TRBD2. The germline CDR1 and CDR2 sequences are LGHDT and YNNKEL (reference sequence). V dropped 4 bases and J dropped 0; count of bases not matched to a gene: 6. CDR3 length: 16 amino acids. CDR3 bases: TGTGCCAGCAGCCCCCGAGCGGGAGGCTACCAAGAGACCCAGTACTTC. As protein: CASSPRAGGYQETQYF.

The rearrangement links TRBV3-1 (or the pseudogene TRBV3-2) to TRBJ2-2; maybe TRBD1 (6 bases). Germline V CDR1 and CDR2: LGHDT, YNNKEL (reference sequence). The CDR3 length is 17 residues. The V and J ends lost 4 bases and 3 bases respectively, with 18 bases between them. The CDR3 sequence: CASSPLRGSTDTGELFF. The CDR3 bases are TGTGCCAGCAGCCCTCTTAGGGGGAGCACGGACACCGGGGAGCTGTTTTTT.

The chain joins TRBV7-2 to TRBJ2-5; 7 nucleotides match TRBD2. The V gene's germline CDR1 is SGHTA and CDR2 FQGNSA. The CDR3 consists of 12 residues. With V trimmed by 5 bases and J by 5 bases, 2 bases remained unmatched. DNA for the CDR3: TGTGCCAGCAGCACGGGGGGTGAGACCCAGTACTTC. It specifies CASSTGGETQYF.